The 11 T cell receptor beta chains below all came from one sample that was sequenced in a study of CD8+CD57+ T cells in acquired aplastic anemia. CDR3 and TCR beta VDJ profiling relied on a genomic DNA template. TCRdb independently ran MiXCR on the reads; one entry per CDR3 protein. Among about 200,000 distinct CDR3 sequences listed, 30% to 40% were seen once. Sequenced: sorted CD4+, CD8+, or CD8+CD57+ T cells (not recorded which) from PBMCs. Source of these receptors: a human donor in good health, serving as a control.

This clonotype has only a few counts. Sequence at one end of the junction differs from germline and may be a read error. As DNA, the CDR3 is TGTGCCATCAGTGGGGGACAGGCCTTGGTGAACACTGGGGAGCTGTTTTTT. Translation gives CAISGGQALVNTGELFF. The chain combines TRBV10-3 with TRBJ2-2; TRBD1 agrees at 8 bases. Germline CDR1 is ENHRY and CDR2 is SYGVKD. CDR3 length: 17 amino acids.

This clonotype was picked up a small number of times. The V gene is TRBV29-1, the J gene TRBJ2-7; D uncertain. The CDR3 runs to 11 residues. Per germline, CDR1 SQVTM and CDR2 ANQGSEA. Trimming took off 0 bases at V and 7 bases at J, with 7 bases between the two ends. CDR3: CSVEEYGEQYV. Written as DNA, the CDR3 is TGCAGCGTTGAAGAATACGGGGAGCAGTACGTC.

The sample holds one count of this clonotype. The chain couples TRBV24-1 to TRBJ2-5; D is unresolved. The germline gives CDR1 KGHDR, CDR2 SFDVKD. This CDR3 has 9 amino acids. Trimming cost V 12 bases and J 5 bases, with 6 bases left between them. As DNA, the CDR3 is TGTGCCCCAAGTGAGACCCAGTACTTC. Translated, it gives CAPSETQYF.

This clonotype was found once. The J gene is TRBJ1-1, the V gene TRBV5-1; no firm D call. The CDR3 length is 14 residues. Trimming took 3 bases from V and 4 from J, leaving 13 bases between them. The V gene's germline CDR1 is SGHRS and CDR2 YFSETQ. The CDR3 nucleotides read TGCGCCAGCAGCTCCGTCCAATGGAGCACTGAAGCTTTCTTT. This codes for CASSSVQWSTEAFF.

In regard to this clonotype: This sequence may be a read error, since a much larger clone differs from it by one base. In DNA form, the CDR3 reads TGTGCCAGTAGTATTTCTAGGAAAATGAACTATGGCTACACCTTC. Residues: CASSISRKMNYGYTF. The chain employs TRBV19 and TRBJ1-2, with D uncertain. V was pared by 3 bases and J by 2 bases, with 13 bases between. The V gene's germline CDR1 is LNHDA and CDR2 SQIVND (reference sequence). The CDR3 has 15 residues.

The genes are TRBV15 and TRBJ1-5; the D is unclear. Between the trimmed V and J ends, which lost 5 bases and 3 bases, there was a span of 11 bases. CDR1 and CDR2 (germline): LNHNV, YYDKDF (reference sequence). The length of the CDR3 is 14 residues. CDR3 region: CATSLTFSNQPQHF. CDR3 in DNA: TGTGCCACCAGCTTGACCTTCTCCAATCAGCCCCAGCATTTT.

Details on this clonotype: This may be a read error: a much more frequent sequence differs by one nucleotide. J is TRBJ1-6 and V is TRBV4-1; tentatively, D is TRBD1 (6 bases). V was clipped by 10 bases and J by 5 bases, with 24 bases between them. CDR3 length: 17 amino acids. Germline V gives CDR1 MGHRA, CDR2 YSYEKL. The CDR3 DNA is TGCGCCAACAGGCAACCGACGAGCACAGGGAATAATTCACCCCTCCACTTT. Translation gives CANRQPTSTGNNSPLHF.

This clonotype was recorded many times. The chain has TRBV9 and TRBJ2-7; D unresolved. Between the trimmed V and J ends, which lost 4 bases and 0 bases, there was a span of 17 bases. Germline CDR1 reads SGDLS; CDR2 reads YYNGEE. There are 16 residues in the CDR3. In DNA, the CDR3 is TGTGCCAGCAGCAACCGGACGGATCCTAGCTCCTACGAGCAGTACTTC. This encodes CASSNRTDPSSYEQYF.

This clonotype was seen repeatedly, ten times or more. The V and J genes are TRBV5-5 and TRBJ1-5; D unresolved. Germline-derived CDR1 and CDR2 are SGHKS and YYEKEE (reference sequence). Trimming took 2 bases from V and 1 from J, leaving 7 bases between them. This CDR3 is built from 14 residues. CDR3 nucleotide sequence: TGTGCCAGCAGCTTACGGGGAAGCAATCAGCCCCAGCATTTT. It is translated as CASSLRGSNQPQHF.

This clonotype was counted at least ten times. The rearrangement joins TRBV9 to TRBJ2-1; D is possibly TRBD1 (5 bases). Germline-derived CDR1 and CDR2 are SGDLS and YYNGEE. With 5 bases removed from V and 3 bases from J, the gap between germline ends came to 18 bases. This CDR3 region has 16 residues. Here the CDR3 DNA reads TGTGCCAGCAGTGACATTTTGGACACAAGCTACAATGAGCAGTTCTTC. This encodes CASSDILDTSYNEQFF.

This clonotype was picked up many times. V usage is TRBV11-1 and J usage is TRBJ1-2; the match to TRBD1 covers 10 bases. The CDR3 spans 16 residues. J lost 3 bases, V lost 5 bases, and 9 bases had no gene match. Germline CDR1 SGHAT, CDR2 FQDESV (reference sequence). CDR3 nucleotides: TGTGCCAGCAGCGAAGGCGGGACAGGGGTTTACTATGGCTACACCTTC. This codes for CASSEGGTGVYYGYTF.